In this sample, the clone carrying this T cell receptor beta chain turned up once. What it recognizes is unknown. Profiling relied on immunoSEQ multiplex PCR, and the TCRdb table lists in-frame clones only, not all of them. The sample carries 950,000 to 1,300,000 clones, 65% to 75% recorded once. This sample stems from a study of shared clonotypes between healthy human individuals. General study findings and limits: Clonotypes which were not shared had lower generation probabilities than clonotypes that all four donors shared.

The CDR3 loop spans 13 amino acids. Trimming took 3 bases from V and 13 from J, leaving 15 bases between them. CDR1 and CDR2 (germline): SNHLY, FYNNEI. Sequenced sample: memory CD4+ T cells sorted from blood. Indicated subset: CD45RA-negative fraction. The TCR comes from a man aged 18 to 29 in good health. The chain carries TRBV2 and TRBJ2-2, with TRBD1 as a possible D gene (6 bases). The CDR3 sequence is CASSDAGTKALFF. CDR3 coding DNA: TGTGCCAGCAGTGATGCCGGGACAAAGGCGCTGTTTTTT.